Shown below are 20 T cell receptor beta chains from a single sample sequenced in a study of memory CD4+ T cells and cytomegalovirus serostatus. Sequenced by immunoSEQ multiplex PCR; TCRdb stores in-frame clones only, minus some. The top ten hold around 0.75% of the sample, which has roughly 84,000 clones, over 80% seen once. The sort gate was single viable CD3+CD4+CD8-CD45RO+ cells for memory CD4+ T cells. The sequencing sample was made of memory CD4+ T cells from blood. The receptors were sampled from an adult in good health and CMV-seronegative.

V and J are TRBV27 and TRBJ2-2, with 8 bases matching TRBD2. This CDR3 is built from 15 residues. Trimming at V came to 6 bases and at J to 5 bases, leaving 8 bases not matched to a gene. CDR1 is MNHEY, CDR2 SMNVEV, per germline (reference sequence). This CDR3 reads CASRRSGGGTGELFF. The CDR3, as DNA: TGTGCCAGCAGACGAAGCGGGGGAGGAACCGGGGAGCTGTTTTTT.

The CDR3, as DNA: TGTGCCAGCAGCGCCGGGACAAAGTACCAAGAGACCCAGTACTTC. Translation: CASSAGTKYQETQYF. The chain carries TRBV5-4 and TRBJ2-5, with a possible D match to TRBD1 (6 bases). Germline V CDR1 and CDR2: SGHNT, YYREEE (reference sequence). The CDR3 contains 15 residues. V shed 4 bases and J shed 0 bases, with 13 bases lying between them.

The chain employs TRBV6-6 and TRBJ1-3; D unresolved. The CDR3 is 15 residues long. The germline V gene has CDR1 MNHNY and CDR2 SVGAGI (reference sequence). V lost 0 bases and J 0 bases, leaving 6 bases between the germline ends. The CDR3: CASSYSRASGNTIYF. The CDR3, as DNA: TGTGCCAGCAGTTACTCACGGGCCTCTGGAAACACCATATATTTT.

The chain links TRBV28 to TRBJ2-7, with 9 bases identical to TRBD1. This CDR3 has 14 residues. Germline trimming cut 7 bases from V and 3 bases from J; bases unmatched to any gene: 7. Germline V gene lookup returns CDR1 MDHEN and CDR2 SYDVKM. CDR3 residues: CASTTTGGIYEQYF. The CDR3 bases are TGTGCCAGCACCACCACAGGGGGCATCTACGAGCAGTACTTC.

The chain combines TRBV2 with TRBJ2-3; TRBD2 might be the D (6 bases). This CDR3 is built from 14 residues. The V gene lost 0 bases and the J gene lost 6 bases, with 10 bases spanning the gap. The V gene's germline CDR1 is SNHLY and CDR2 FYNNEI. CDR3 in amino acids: CASSEAGGLDTQYF. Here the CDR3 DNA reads TGTGCCAGCAGTGAAGCAGGAGGGTTGGATACGCAGTATTTT.

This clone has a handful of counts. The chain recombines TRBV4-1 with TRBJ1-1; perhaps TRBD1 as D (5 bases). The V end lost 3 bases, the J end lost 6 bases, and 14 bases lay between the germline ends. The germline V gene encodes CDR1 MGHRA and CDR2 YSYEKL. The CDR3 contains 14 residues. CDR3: CASSHPPWGPEAFF. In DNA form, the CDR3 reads TGCGCCAGCAGCCATCCCCCTTGGGGCCCTGAAGCTTTCTTT.

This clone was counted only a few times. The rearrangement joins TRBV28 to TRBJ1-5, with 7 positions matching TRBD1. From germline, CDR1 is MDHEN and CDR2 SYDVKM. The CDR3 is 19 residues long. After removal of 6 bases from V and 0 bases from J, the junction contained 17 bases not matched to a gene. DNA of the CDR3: TGTGCCAGCAGGGGGGACAGCAAGTCCTATAGGGTTAGCAATCAGCCCCAGCATTTT. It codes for CASRGDSKSYRVSNQPQHF.

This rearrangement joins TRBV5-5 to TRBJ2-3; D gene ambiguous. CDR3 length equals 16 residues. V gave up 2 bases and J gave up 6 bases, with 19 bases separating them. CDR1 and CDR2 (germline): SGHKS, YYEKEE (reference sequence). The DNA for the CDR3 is TGTGCCAGCAGCTTTAGGAGAAATTCCGAGATGGATACGCAGTATTTT. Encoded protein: CASSFRRNSEMDTQYF.

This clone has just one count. In DNA, the CDR3 is TGTGCCAGCGCGGACACCCCGATCACCGGGGAGCTGTTTTTT. Amino acids: CASADTPITGELFF. The chain employs TRBV27 and TRBJ2-2; TRBD1 is a possible D gene (5 bases). V lost 8 bases to trimming and J lost 4 bases, with 14 bases between them. Looked up from germline, CDR1 is MNHEY and CDR2 is SMNVEV (reference sequence). The CDR3 extends over 14 amino acids.

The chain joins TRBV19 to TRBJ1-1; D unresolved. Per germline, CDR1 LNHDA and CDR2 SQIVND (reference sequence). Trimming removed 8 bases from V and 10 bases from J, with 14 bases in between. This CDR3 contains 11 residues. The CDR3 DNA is TGTGCCAGTGGATATAGCGTGGGAGCTTTCTTT. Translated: CASGYSVGAFF.

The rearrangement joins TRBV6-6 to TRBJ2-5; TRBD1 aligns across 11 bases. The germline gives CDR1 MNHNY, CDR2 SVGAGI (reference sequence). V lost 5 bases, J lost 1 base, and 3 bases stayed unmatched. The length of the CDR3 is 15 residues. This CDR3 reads CASSGTGGLQETQYF. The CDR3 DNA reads TGTGCCAGCAGTGGGACAGGGGGTCTCCAAGAGACCCAGTACTTC.

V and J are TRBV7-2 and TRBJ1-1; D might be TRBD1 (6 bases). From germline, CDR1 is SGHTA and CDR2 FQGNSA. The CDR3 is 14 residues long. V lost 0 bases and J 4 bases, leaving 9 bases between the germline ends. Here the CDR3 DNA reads TGTGCCAGCAGCTTAGCACAGGGTAGCACTGAAGCTTTCTTT. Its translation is CASSLAQGSTEAFF. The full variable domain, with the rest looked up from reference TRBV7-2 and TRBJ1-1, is GAGVSQSPSNKVTEKGKDVELRCDPISGHTALYWYRQSLGQGLEFLIYFQGNSAPDKSGLPSDRFSAERTGGSVSTLTIQRTQQEDSAVYLCASSLAQGSTEAFFGQGTRLTVV.

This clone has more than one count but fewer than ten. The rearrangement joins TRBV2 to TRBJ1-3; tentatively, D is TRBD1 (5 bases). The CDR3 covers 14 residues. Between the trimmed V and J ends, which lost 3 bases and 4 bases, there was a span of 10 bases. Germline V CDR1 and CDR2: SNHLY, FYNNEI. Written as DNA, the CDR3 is TGTGCCAGCAGTGACAGGGCTCTCGGAAACACCATATATTTT. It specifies CASSDRALGNTIYF. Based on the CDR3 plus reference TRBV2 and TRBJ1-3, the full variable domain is EPEVTQTPSHQVTQMGQEVILRCVPISNHLYFYWYRQILGQKVEFLVSFYNNEISEKSEIFDDQFSVERPDGSNFTLKIRSTKLEDSAMYFCASSDRALGNTIYFGEGSWLTVV.

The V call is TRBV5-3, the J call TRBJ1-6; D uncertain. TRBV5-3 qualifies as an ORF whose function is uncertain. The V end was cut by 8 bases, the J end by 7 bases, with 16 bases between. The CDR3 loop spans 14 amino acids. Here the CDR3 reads CAREPQDFNSPLHF. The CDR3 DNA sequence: TGTGCCAGGGAGCCTCAGGATTTCAATTCACCCCTCCACTTT.

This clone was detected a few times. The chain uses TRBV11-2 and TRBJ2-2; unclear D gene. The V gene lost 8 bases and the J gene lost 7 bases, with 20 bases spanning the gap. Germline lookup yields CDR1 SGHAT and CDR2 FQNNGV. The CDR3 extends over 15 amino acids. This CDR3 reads CASWTIVKGGGELFF. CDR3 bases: TGTGCCAGCTGGACGATAGTTAAGGGTGGCGGGGAGCTGTTTTTT.

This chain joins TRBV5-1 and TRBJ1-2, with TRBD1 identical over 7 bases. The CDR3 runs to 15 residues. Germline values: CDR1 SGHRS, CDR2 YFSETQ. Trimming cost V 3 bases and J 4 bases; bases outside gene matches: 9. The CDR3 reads CASSYRGQAVYGYTF. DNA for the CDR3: TGCGCCAGCAGCTACAGAGGACAGGCTGTCTATGGCTACACCTTC.

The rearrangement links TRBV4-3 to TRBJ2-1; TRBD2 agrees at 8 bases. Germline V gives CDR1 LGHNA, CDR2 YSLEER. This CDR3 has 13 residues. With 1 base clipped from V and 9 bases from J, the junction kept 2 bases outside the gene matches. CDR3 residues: CASSQGAGGEQFF. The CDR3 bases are TGCGCCAGCAGCCAAGGCGCGGGAGGTGAGCAGTTCTTC.

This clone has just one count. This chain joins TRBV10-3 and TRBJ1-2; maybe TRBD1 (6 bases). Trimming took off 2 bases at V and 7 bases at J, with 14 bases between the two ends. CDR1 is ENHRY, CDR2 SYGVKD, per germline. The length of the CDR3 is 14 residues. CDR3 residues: CAISEIQGWSGYTF. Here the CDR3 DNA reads TGTGCCATCAGTGAGATACAGGGATGGAGTGGCTACACCTTC.

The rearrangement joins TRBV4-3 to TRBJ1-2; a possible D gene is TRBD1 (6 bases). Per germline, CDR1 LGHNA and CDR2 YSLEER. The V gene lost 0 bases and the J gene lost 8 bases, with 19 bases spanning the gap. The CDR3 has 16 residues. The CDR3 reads CASSQDGGQRLSGYTF. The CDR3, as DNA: TGCGCCAGCAGCCAAGACGGGGGGCAAAGATTGTCCGGCTACACCTTC.

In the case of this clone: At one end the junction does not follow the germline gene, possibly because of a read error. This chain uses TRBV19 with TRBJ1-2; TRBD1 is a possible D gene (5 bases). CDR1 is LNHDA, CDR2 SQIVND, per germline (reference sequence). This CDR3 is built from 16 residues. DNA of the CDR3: TGTGCCAGTAGTCTAGAGTGGGACGGCGATTTCCATGGCTACACCTTC. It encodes CASSLEWDGDFHGYTF.